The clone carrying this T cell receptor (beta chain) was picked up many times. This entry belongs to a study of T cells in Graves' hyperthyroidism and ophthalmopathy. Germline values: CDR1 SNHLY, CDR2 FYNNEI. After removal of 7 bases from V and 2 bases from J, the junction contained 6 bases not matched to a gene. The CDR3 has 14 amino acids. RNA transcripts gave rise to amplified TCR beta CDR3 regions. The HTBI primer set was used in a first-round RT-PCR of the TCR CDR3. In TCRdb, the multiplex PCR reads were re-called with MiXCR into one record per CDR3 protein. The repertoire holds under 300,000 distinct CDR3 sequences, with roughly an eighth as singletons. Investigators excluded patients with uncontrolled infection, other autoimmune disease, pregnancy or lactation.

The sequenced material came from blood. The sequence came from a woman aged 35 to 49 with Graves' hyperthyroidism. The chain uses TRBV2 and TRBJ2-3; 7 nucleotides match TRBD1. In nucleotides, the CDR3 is TGTGCCAGCACCGCTGACAGGGACACAGATACGCAGTATTTT. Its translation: CASTADRDTDTQYF. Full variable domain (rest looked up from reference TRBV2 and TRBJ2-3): EPEVTQTPSHQVTQMGQEVILRCVPISNHLYFYWYRQILGQKVEFLVSFYNNEISEKSEIFDDQFSVERPDGSNFTLKIRSTKLEDSAMYFCASTADRDTDTQYFGPGTRLTVL.